Listed below are T cell receptor beta chains from one sample, sequenced in a study of blood T cell dynamics during melanoma immunotherapy. Assay: immunoSEQ multiplex PCR; the TCRdb copy retains only in-frame clones and omits some. The profile shows over 8,500 clones, 70% to 90% of them singletons. Sequences were derived from blood, sampled from a patient treated with checkpoint blockade. The origin of the receptors is a human donor with melanoma. The conserved cysteine and the conserved F or W are not part of the CDR3 here. The size field is filled for only some rows; it gives once, few, many or a size class.

>-|TRBV7-2
ATGEGALEGGTIY
>-|TRBV18
ASSTQGFRYNEQF
>-|TRBV9
ASSPGAGLDTQY
>-|TRBV7-3
ASSLGGWVYNEQF
>-|TRBV6-4
ASSEQAESGELF
>-|TRBV11-2
ASSLTQETQY
>-|TRBV2
ASSPRWEQY
>-|TRBV7-9
ASSTIYEQY
>-|TRBV4-2
ASSQGTPRQPQH
>-|TRBV6-5
ASSYAPRLNTEAF
>-|TRBV5-6
ASSPPGGNTIY
>-|TRBV25-1
ASSGSSNQPQH
>-|TRBV5-1
ASQGFSNTEAF
>-|TRBV5-5
ASSLNRGLSAYEQY
>-|TRBV4-1
ASSQDRGTSDTQY
>-|TRBV7-2
ASSLALPPPLNTQY
>-|TRBV6-5
ASSYARGIQPQH
>-|TRBV5-1
ASSLGQGNEKLF
>-|TRBV18
ASSPAQGGEQF
>-|TRBV7-6
ASSPGGGQPQH
>-|TRBV5-6
ASSRDSIAKNIQY
>-|TRBV7-3
ASRRVGAGDEQF
>-|TRBV5-4
ASSFTGLGEQY
>once|TRBV7-8
ASSFRGVGSSRSYEQY